These 17 T cell receptor beta chains were all obtained from the same sample, sequenced in a study of blood T cell repertoires in COVID-19. Libraries were prepared by immunoSEQ multiplex PCR; TCRdb keeps only in-frame clonotypes and omits some of them. Among roughly 63,000 clones listed, around 87% were seen once. Sequencing was carried out using peripheral blood. The receptors shown here come from a man aged 45-65 years with acute or convalescent COVID-19.

The rearrangement links TRBV7-9 to TRBJ2-1, with TRBD2 identical over 12 bases. The trim removed 5 bases at V and 4 bases at J, leaving 3 bases unmatched. The CDR3 length is 15 residues. Germline assignment: CDR1 SEHNR and CDR2 FQNEAQ (reference sequence). CDR3 region: CASSTGLAGYNEQFF. The CDR3 bases are TGTGCCAGCAGCACTGGACTAGCGGGATACAATGAGCAGTTCTTC.

This sequence joins TRBV9 and TRBJ2-2; D not resolved. The CDR3 is 13 residues long. The V and J ends lost 0 bases and 5 bases respectively, with 5 bases between them. CDR1 is SGDLS, CDR2 YYNGEE, per germline. DNA of the CDR3: TGTGCCAGCAGCGTAGTGGCTACCGGGGAGCTGTTTTTT. As protein: CASSVVATGELFF.

V is TRBV20-1 and J is TRBJ2-3; 8 bases are shared with TRBD2. Germline V gene sequence: CDR1 DFQATT, CDR2 SNEGSKA (reference sequence). The CDR3 is 11 amino acids. The CDR3 DNA is TGCAGCGGACTAGCTTCAGATACGCAGTATTTT. Protein product: CSGLASDTQYF.

This chain links TRBV18 with TRBJ2-5, with a tentative D call TRBD1 (6 bases). Trimming left V 1 base short and J 5 bases short, with 14 bases between. The germline V gene has CDR1 KGHSH and CDR2 LQKENI. The CDR3 consists of 15 residues. CDR3 sequence reads: CASSPQTGPRETQYF. The CDR3 bases are TGTGCCAGCTCACCACAAACAGGGCCTCGGGAGACCCAGTACTTC.

The chain uses TRBV4-3 and TRBJ1-1, with unresolved D. V lost 0 bases to trimming and J lost 2 bases, with 13 bases between them. Per germline, CDR1 LGHNA and CDR2 YSLEER. The CDR3 contains 16 residues. The CDR3 coding sequence is TGCGCCAGCAGCCAAGATGTCTGGCCAATCAACACTGAAGCTTTCTTT. As protein: CASSQDVWPINTEAFF.

The chain has TRBV29-1 and TRBJ2-5, with 7 nucleotides matching TRBD2. Germline-derived CDR1 and CDR2 are SQVTM and ANQGSEA. The CDR3 sequence is 14 residues long. Trimming took 7 bases from V and 4 from J; bases not matched to a gene: 12. CDR3 coding DNA: TGCAGCGGCCTAGCGGACCTCGATGGAGAGACCCAGTACTTC. It is translated as CSGLADLDGETQYF. Drawing the rest from reference TRBV29-1 and TRBJ2-5, the complete variable domain is SAVISQKPSRDICQRGTSLTIQCQVDSQVTMMFWYRQQPGQSLTLIATANQGSEATYESGFVIDKFPISRPNLTFSTLTVSNMSPEDSSIYLCSGLADLDGETQYFGPGTRLLVL.

The chain uses TRBV5-1 and TRBJ2-7; 11 bases align to TRBD2. With V trimmed by 4 bases and J by 2 bases, 8 bases remained unmatched. Germline assignment: CDR1 SGHRS and CDR2 YFSETQ. The CDR3 extends over 16 amino acids. Here the CDR3 DNA reads TGCGCCAGCAGCAGAGACGGGACTAGCGGTGCCTACGAGCAGTACTTC. This gives the protein CASSRDGTSGAYEQYF.

This clone appeared a few times. The chain recombines TRBV28 with TRBJ1-5; no definite D call. Germline CDR1 and CDR2: MDHEN and SYDVKM. V gave up 1 base and J gave up 0 bases, with 16 bases separating them. The CDR3 consists of 18 residues. CDR3 residues: CASSLLPRRTYSNQPQHF. The CDR3 DNA sequence: TGTGCCAGCAGTTTATTGCCCCGGCGGACTTATAGCAATCAGCCCCAGCATTTT.

Written as DNA, the CDR3 is TGTGCCAGCAGTTACTCGAAGGCGGGTAGCACAGATACGCAGTATTTT. Its protein product is CASSYSKAGSTDTQYF. The V call is TRBV6-2 or TRBV6-3, the J call TRBJ2-3, with D possibly being TRBD2 (5 bases). Trimming took off 0 bases at V and 0 bases at J, with 10 bases between the two ends. The CDR3 runs 16 residues. From germline, CDR1 is MNHEY and CDR2 SVGEGT.

The chain links TRBV3-1 (or the pseudogene TRBV3-2) to TRBJ2-5, with 8 bases identical to TRBD2. V lost 4 bases to trimming and J lost 7 bases; unmatched junction nucleotides: 8. This CDR3 has 14 amino acids. Germline V gene data show CDR1 as LGHDT and CDR2 as YNNKEL (reference sequence). This CDR3 reads CASSLGTSGPTQYF. CDR3 DNA sequence: TGTGCCAGCAGCCTAGGGACTAGTGGGCCGACCCAGTACTTC.

The genes are TRBV11-2 and TRBJ2-5, with D possibly being TRBD2 (6 bases). The germline V and J ends were trimmed by 1 base and 3 bases, with 12 bases remaining between them. Germline V gene lookup returns CDR1 SGHAT and CDR2 FQNNGV. The CDR3 sequence is 15 residues long. This CDR3 reads CASSLGPGLKETQYF. The CDR3 bases are TGTGCCAGCAGCTTAGGCCCGGGACTCAAAGAGACCCAGTACTTC. Full variable domain (rest looked up from reference TRBV11-2 and TRBJ2-5): EAGVAQSPRYKIIEKRQSVAFWCNPISGHATLYWYQQILGQGPKLLIQFQNNGVVDDSQLPKDRFSAERLKGVDSTLKIQPAKLEDSAVYLCASSLGPGLKETQYFGPGTRLLVL.

V is TRBV5-4 and J is TRBJ2-2, with D tentatively TRBD2 (5 bases). The CDR3 totals 16 residues. Trimming shortened V by 0 bases and J by 5 bases, and 14 bases separated the two germline ends. Germline values: CDR1 SGHNT, CDR2 YYREEE (reference sequence). This CDR3 is CASSLVSSSKTGELFF. The CDR3 nucleotides read TGTGCCAGCAGCTTGGTCTCTAGCTCTAAGACCGGGGAGCTGTTTTTT.

This sequence joins TRBV7-2 and TRBJ1-3, with a weak D call TRBD1 (6 bases). Trimming took 2 bases from V and 4 from J, leaving 12 bases between them. The V gene's germline CDR1 is SGHTA and CDR2 FQGNSA. The CDR3 has 15 amino acids. CDR3 residues: CASSLRTVSGNTIYF. In DNA form, the CDR3 reads TGTGCCAGCAGCTTACGGACAGTGTCCGGAAACACCATATATTTT.

Turning to this clone: Relative to the germline gene, one junction end is altered; a read error may explain this. The chain links TRBV5-1 to TRBJ1-1; 11 bases align to TRBD1. CDR3 length equals 15 residues. Germline CDR1 SGHRS, CDR2 YFSETQ. The CDR3 bases are TGCGCCAGCAGATTGGACAGGGGGCGAGGGACTGAAGCTTTCTTT. This sequence encodes CASRLDRGRGTEAFF.

CDR3 sequence reads: CASSLAPGEGGHEQFF. Written as DNA, the CDR3 is TGTGCCAGCAGCTTAGCTCCCGGGGAGGGAGGTCATGAGCAGTTCTTC. The chain recombines TRBV11-3 with TRBJ2-1; 7 bases align to TRBD2. The V segment lost 1 base and the J segment 8 bases; nucleotides outside the gene matches: 11. Germline values: CDR1 SGHNT, CDR2 YENEEA. This CDR3 contains 16 residues.

The rearrangement links TRBV13 to TRBJ2-1; TRBD1 agrees at 7 bases. Germline V CDR1 and CDR2: PRHDT, FYEKMQ (reference sequence). The CDR3 is 13 residues long. Losses at the gene ends were 2 bases for V and 8 bases for J; bases not matched to a gene: 3. For the CDR3, the DNA is TGTGCCAGCAGCTTAAGGGGGCCGGATGAGCAGTTCTTC. Its protein is CASSLRGPDEQFF.

J is TRBJ2-1 and V is TRBV5-1, with 15 bases fitting TRBD2. Germline V gives CDR1 SGHRS, CDR2 YFSETQ. This CDR3 is built from 19 residues. V dropped 4 bases and J dropped 1; count of bases not matched to a gene: 9. The CDR3 nucleotides are TGCGCCAGCAGCGGGGTGGGACTAGCGGGAGGACGATCCTACAATGAGCAGTTCTTC. Residues: CASSGVGLAGGRSYNEQFF.